This T cell receptor beta chain was identified in a study of T cell responses to AZD1222 COVID-19 vaccine. Using immunoSEQ multiplex PCR, the repertoire was profiled, and TCRdb retains in-frame clones only, with some absent. This table has more than 120,000 clones, roughly 90% appearing once. On this clone: Antigen unknown.

Germline lookup yields CDR1 SGHNT and CDR2 YENEEA. V was clipped by 4 bases and J by 4 bases; unmatched bases: 1. This CDR3 has 14 amino acids. Study results and limitations: The span of vaccine-associated CD4 TCRs extended across spike, with dominance at 160-218 and 743-854.

The source is an adult who received the AZD1222 COVID-19 vaccine. This chain joins TRBV11-3 and TRBJ2-2, with 9 nucleotides matching TRBD2. This material consisted of peripheral blood, taken 28 days after the second AZD1222 dose. Here the CDR3 reads CASSYSGGTGELFF. The CDR3 coding sequence is TGTGCCAGCAGCTATAGCGGGGGCACCGGGGAGCTGTTTTTT. Combining the CDR3 with reference TRBV11-3 and TRBJ2-2 gives the whole variable domain EAGVVQSPRYKIIEKKQPVAFWCNPISGHNTLYWYLQNLGQGPELLIRYENEEAVDDSQLPKDRFSAERLKGVDSTLKIQPAELGDSAVYLCASSYSGGTGELFFGEGSRLTVL.